This note documents a single T cell receptor beta chain sequence. The CDR3 is 16 residues long. CDR1 is SGHKS and CDR2 is YYEKEE in the germline V gene (reference sequence). V lost 0 bases, J lost 1 base, and 13 bases lay in between. These data originate in a study of T cell changes during pregnancy in multiple sclerosis. Profiled with immunoSEQ multiplex PCR; TCRdb holds only in-frame clones, not every one. The profile covers over 70,000 clones, with 80% to 95% appearing a single time and 1.6% taken by the ten largest. V usage is TRBV5-5 and J usage is TRBJ1-1; maybe TRBD1 (5 bases). The sequences come from peripheral blood, collected in the first trimester of pregnancy. The receptor's source is a female donor in good health, enrolled as a control in a pregnancy study. The DNA of the CDR3 is TGTGCCAGCAGCTTGGGGACAATGGGGCGGAACACTGAAGCTTTCTTT. Amino acid sequence: CASSLGTMGRNTEAFF.